This TCR beta chain was sequenced in a study of cytomegalovirus exposure and HLA in healthy donors. Overall study context: The same platform was used for the 120 or so validation repertoires as for the 666 first-cohort repertoires, as reported in a later analysis.

This CDR3 has 18 amino acids. With 1 base removed from V and 9 bases from J, the gap between germline ends came to 25 bases. Looked up from germline, CDR1 is MGHRA and CDR2 is YSYEKL. The data were produced by immunoSEQ multiplex PCR, yet TCRdb's version contains in-frame clones alone and is incomplete. Here the sample spans over 150,000 clones, about 82% being singletons. The sequenced sample consisted of PBMCs. The gene calls are TRBV4-1 and TRBJ1-5; D is possibly TRBD1 (5 bases). The clonotype originates from a human donor in good health. CDR3 sequence reads: CASSQGSIRQREEWPQHF. As DNA, the CDR3 is TGCGCCAGCAGCCAAGGCTCGATCAGACAGAGAGAGGAATGGCCCCAGCATTTT.